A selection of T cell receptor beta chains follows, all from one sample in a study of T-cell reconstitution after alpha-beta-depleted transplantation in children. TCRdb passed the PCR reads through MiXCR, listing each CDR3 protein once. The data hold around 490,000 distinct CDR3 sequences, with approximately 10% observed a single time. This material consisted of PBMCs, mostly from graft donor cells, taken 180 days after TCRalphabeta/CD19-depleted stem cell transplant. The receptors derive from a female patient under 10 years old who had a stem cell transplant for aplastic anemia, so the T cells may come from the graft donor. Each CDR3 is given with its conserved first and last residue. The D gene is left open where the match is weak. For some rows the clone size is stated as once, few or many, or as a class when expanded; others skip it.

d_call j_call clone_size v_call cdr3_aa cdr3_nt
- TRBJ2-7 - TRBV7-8 CARRPRPPSYEQYF TGTGCCAGGAGACCCAGGCCTCCCTCCTACGAGCAGTACTTC
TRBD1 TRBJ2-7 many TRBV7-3 CASSPGTGGSLIPYEQYF TGTGCCAGCAGCCCCGGGACAGGGGGCTCCCTTATCCCCTACGAGCAGTACTTC
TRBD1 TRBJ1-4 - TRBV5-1 CASSLSPDRGPYAPEKLFF TGCGCCAGCAGCTTGAGCCCCGACAGGGGGCCCTACGCCCCTGAAAAACTGTTTTTT
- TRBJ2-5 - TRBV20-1 CSATGPVQETQYF TGCAGTGCTACAGGACCAGTCCAAGAGACCCAGTACTTC
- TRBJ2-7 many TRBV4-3 CASSLGQPGEQYF TGCGCCAGCAGCCTAGGACAGCCGGGAGAGCAGTACTTC
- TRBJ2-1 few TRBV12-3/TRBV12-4 CASSLDPPLYNEQFF TGTGCCAGCAGTTTGGACCCCCCACTGTACAATGAGCAGTTCTTC
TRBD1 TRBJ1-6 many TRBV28 CASSLRQGANYNSPLHF TGTGCCAGCAGTTTAAGACAGGGGGCAAACTATAATTCACCCCTCCACTTT
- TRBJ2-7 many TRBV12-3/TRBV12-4 CASSLSLWLRRLYF TGTGCCAGCAGTTTATCCCTCTGGCTGCGTCGGCTGTACTTC
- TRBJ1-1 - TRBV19 CASSGLLRTEAFF TGTGCCAGTAGTGGCCTCTTAAGGACTGAAGCTTTCTTT
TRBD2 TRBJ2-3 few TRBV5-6 CASSLFASGVVDTQYF TGTGCCAGCAGCTTGTTCGCTAGCGGGGTGGTAGATACGCAGTATTTT
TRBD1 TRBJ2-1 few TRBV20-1 CSASQGTGAYNEQFF TGCAGTGCTAGCCAGGGGACAGGGGCCTACAATGAGCAGTTCTTC
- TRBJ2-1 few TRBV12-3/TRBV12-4 CASSQTMGGPYNEQFF TGTGCCAGCAGCCAAACGATGGGCGGCCCCTACAATGAGCAGTTCTTC
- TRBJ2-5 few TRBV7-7 CASSSSPAGGETQYF TGTGCCAGCAGCTCTTCCCCGGCAGGCGGCGAGACCCAGTACTTC
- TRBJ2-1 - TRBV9 CASSASPLGGPSDEQFF TGTGCCAGCAGCGCCTCGCCCCTCGGGGGGCCGAGCGATGAGCAGTTCTTC
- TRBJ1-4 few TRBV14 CASSQLTGLFF TGTGCCAGCAGCCAACTCACGGGGCTGTTTTTT
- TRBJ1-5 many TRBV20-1 CSARRPALGNQPQHF TGCAGTGCTAGAAGGCCCGCTTTAGGCAATCAGCCCCAGCATTTT
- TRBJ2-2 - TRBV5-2 CASKPLRWWDTIFLNTGELFF TGTGCCAGCAAACCCCTCAGGTGGTGGGACACTATCTTCCTTAACACCGGGGAGCTGTTTTTT
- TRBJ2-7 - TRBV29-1 CSVPSFFAVDEQYF TGCAGCGTCCCCTCTTTCTTTGCGGTAGACGAGCAGTACTTC
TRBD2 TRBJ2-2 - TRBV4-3 CASSHGGAGELFF TGCGCCAGCAGCCATGGGGGGGCCGGGGAGCTGTTTTTT
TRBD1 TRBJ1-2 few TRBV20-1 CSARAEMQGGGYTF TGCAGTGCTAGAGCGGAGATGCAGGGGGGAGGCTACACCTTC
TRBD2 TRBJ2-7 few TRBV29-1 CSVVLLAGGHWNEQYF TGCAGCGTTGTTCTCTTAGCGGGAGGCCATTGGAACGAGCAGTACTTC
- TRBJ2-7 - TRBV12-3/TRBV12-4 CASSFPGTAQYF TGTGCCAGCAGTTTCCCCGGGACTGCGCAGTACTTC
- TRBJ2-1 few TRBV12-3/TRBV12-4 CASSRSGGRNNEQFF TGTGCCAGCAGCAGAAGCGGAGGGAGGAACAATGAGCAGTTCTTC
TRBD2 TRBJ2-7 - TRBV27 CASSLLGLAGWNPYVEQYF TGTGCCAGCAGTTTACTAGGACTAGCGGGGTGGAACCCTTACGTCGAGCAGTACTTC
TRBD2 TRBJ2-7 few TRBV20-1 CSAVTSPSSSYEQYF TGCAGTGCGGTGACTAGCCCTTCTAGCTCCTACGAGCAGTACTTC
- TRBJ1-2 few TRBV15 CATSRGQNGYTF TGTGCCACCAGCAGAGGACAAAATGGCTACACCTTC
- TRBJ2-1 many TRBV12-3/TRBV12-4 CASTLLTDYNEQFF TGTGCCAGCACCCTCCTCACGGATTACAATGAGCAGTTCTTC
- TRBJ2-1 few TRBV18 CASSPEFRLPYNEQFF TGTGCCAGCTCACCTGAGTTCCGACTACCCTACAATGAGCAGTTCTTC
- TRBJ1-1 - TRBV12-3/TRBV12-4 CASSSRTLTSLRDTEAFF TGTGCCAGCAGTTCCCGGACTTTGACATCCTTAAGGGACACTGAAGCTTTCTTT
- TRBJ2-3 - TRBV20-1 CSATGGSTDTQYF TGCAGTGCCACCGGCGGGAGCACAGATACGCAGTATTTT
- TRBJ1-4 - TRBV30 CAWMGAEKLFF TGTGCCTGGATGGGAGCAGAAAAACTGTTTTTT
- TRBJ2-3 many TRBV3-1 CASSRALGLAKDTQYF TGTGCCAGCAGCCGAGCCCTGGGGCTAGCGAAAGATACGCAGTATTTT
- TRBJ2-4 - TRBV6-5 CASSYSGLAKNIQYF TGTGCCAGCAGTTATTCAGGACTAGCCAAAAACATTCAGTACTTC
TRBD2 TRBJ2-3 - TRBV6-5 CATVRLAGSTDTQYF TGTGCCACCGTTAGACTAGCGGGAAGCACAGATACGCAGTATTTT
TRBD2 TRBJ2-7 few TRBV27 CASSSVRAGTSGTYEQYF TGTGCCAGCAGTTCCGTCAGGGCTGGGACTAGCGGGACGTACGAGCAGTACTTC
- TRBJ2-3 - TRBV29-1 CSVATNRDTQYF TGCAGCGTGGCCACTAACCGAGATACGCAGTATTTT
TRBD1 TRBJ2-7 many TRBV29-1 CSVDTQGAAYEQYF TGCAGCGTAGACACACAGGGGGCAGCGTACGAGCAGTACTTC
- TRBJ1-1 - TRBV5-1 CASSPLTPNTEAFF TGCGCCAGCAGCCCGTTGACACCGAACACTGAAGCTTTCTTT
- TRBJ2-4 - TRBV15 CATSRDGRGLVAKNIQYF TGTGCCACCAGCAGAGATGGAAGGGGACTTGTAGCCAAAAACATTCAGTACTTC
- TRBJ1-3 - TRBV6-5 CASSFLSISGNTIYF TGTGCCAGCAGTTTCCTTAGCATATCTGGAAACACCATATATTTT